This T cell receptor beta chain was recorded in a study of cytomegalovirus exposure and HLA in healthy donors. Across the whole study: A preliminary data release comprised about 85 million unique TCRs obtained from HLA-typed donors.

Study-level points and caveats: Through in vitro validation, a few CMV-associated chains were shown to be specific for CMV antigens. Data from an earlier analysis indicated that most TCR beta V segments were productive either about 87% or about 30% of the time. HLA alleles showed associations with about 15,000 TCR beta sequences in a later analysis, at a 0.05 false discovery rate.

Turning to this clone: Its specificity is not known.

The primer mix had 60 Vbeta and 13 Jbeta primers. Only in-frame clones appear in the TCRdb table, and some are missing; sequencing was by immunoSEQ multiplex PCR. The sample has tens of thousands of clones, over 55% seen once; the top ten hold under 25%. This sequence originates from a woman between 50 and 59 years old in good health and CMV-seropositive. The sequenced sample was PBMCs.

The CDR3 is CASSVGGGITYEQYF. DNA for the CDR3: TGTGCCAGCAGCGTAGGGGGGGGGATTACCTACGAGCAGTACTTC. The chain couples TRBV9 to TRBJ2-7, with TRBD2 matching over 7 bases. The CDR3 is made up of 15 amino acids. Losses at the gene ends were 0 bases for V and 2 bases for J; bases not matched to a gene: 5. Germline CDR1 reads SGDLS; CDR2 reads YYNGEE.